A single T cell receptor beta chain is shown here with its context. These data belong to a study of blood T cell repertoires in COVID-19. Study as a whole: COVID-19 samples, acute and convalescent, were from the United States, Italy and Spain.

The V end was cut by 0 bases, the J end by 2 bases, with 7 bases between. CDR1 and CDR2 from the germline V gene are SGHRS and YFSETQ. The CDR3 covers 14 residues. Under the authors' procedure: Reference gene primer amplification gave estimated nucleated cell counts. Some clones are missing from TCRdb's copy, which holds only in-frame ones; the method was immunoSEQ multiplex PCR. D and trimming were read from the DNA, whereas the V and J calls and clone size are those reported in that table. Among about 380,000 clones listed, around 89% were seen once. For recovered donors of Cohort 3, there were two negative PCRs, clearance, or symptom resolution.

The genes are TRBV5-1 and TRBJ2-3; the D is unclear. Sequencing was performed on PBMCs or T cells enriched from blood (not recorded which). This sequence was found in a woman aged 18-35 years who had recovered from COVID-19. CDR3 bases: TGCGCCAGCAGCTTGGACATTAACACAGATACGCAGTATTTT. Amino acid sequence: CASSLDINTDTQYF.